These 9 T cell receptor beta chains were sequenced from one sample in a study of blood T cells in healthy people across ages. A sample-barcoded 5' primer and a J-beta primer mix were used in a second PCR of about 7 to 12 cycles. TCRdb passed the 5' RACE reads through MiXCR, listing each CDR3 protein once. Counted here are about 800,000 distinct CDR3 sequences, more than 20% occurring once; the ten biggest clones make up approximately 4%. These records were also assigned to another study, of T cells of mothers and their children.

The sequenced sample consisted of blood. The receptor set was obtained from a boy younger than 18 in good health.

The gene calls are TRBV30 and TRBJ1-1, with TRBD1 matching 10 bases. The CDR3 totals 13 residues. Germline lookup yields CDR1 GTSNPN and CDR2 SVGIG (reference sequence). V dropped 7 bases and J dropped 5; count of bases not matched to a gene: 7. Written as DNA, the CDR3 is TGTGCCTTACTCTCGGACAGGGGGACTGAAGCTTTCTTT. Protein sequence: CALLSDRGTEAFF.

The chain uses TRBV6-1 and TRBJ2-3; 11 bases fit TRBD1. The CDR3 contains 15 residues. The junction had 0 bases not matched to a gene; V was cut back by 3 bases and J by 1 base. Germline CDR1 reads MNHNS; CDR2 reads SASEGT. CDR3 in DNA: TGTGCCAGCAGTGAGGGACAGGGGGGCACAGATACGCAGTATTTT. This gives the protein CASSEGQGGTDTQYF.

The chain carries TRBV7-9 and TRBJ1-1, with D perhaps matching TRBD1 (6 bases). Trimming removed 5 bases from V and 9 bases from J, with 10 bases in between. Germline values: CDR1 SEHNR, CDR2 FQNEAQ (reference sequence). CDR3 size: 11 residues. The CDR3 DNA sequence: TGTGCCAGCAGCCCGGGACACCAAGCTTTCTTT. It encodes CASSPGHQAFF. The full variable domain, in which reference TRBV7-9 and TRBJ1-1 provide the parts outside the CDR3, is DTGVSQNPRHKITKRGQNVTFRCDPISEHNRLYWYRQTLGQGPEFLTYFQNEAQLEKSRLLSDRFSAERPKGSFSTLEIQRTEQGDSAMYLCASSPGHQAFFGQGTRLTVV.

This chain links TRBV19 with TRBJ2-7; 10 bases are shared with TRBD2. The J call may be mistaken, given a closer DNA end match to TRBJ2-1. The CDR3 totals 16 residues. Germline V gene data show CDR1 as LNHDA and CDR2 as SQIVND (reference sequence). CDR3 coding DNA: TGTGCCAGCCATATTGGGACTAGCGAAAAAAGGCATGAGCAGTTCTTC. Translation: CASHIGTSEKRHEQFF.

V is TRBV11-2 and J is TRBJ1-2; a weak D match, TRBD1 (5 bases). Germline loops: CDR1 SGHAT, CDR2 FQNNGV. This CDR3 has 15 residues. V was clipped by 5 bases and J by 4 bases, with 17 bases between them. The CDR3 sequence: CASSTLSTVSYGYTF. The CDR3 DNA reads TGTGCCAGCAGCACCTTATCGACAGTCAGCTATGGCTACACCTTC.

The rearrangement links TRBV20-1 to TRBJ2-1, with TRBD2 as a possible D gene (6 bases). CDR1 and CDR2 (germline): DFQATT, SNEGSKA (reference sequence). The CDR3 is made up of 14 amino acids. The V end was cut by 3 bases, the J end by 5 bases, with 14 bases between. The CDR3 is CSARRPSENNEQFF. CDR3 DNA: TGCAGTGCTAGGAGGCCTAGCGAAAACAATGAGCAGTTCTTC.

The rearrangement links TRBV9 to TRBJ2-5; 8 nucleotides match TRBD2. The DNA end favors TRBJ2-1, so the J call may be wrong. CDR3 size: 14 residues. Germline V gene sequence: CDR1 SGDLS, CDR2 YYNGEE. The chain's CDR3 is CASSPLTGGDEQFF. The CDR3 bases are TGTGCCAGCAGCCCCCTAACGGGAGGGGATGAGCAGTTCTTC.

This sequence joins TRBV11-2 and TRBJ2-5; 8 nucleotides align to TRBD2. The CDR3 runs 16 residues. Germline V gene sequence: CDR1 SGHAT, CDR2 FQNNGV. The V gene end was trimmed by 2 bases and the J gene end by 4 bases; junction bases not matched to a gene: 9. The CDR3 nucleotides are TGTGCCAGCAGCTTATTCCCTAGCGGGTCCGGAGAGACCCAGTACTTC. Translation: CASSLFPSGSGETQYF.

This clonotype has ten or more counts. The CDR3 DNA is TGTGCCACCAGCAGTACACAGGGGGCGGCCTACGAGCAGTACTTC. Its translation is CATSSTQGAAYEQYF. The rearrangement links TRBV15 to TRBJ2-7; 9 bases line up with TRBD1. CDR3 length: 15 amino acids. The V segment lost 3 bases and the J segment 2 bases; nucleotides outside the gene matches: 5. Per the germline V gene, CDR1 is LNHNV and CDR2 is YYDKDF (reference sequence).